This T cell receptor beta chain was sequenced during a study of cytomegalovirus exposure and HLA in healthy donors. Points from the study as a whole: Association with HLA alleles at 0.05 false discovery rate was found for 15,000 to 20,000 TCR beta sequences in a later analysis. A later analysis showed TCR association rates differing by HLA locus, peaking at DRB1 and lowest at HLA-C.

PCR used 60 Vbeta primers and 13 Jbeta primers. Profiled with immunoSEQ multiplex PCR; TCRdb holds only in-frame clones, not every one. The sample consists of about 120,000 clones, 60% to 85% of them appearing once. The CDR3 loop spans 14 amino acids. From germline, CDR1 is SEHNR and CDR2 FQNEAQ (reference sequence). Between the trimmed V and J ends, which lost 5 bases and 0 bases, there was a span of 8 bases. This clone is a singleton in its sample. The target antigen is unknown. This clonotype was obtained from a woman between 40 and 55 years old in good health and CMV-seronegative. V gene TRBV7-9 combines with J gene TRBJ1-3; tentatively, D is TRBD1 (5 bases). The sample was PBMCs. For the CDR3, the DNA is TGTGCCAGCAGCCGGACAACCTCTGGAAACACCATATATTTT. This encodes CASSRTTSGNTIYF.